This TCR beta chain originates from a study of healthy donors' naive CD4 and CD8 T cells. General study findings and limits: Negatively charged CDR3s marked CD8+ lineage; positively charged CDR3s marked CD4+ lineage.

Each TCR library used 500 ng of total RNA and a linear amplification protocol. Each CDR3 protein is one row after TCRdb ran MiXCR on the reads. The sample has around 180,000 distinct CDR3 sequences, 65% to 80% seen once; the top ten hold less than 2.5%. About this clonotype itself: Its cognate antigen is unknown.

The CDR3 loop spans 15 amino acids. V lost 1 base to trimming and J lost 4 bases, with 13 bases between them. In germline, CDR1 is SGHTA, CDR2 FQGNSA. Sequencing input: naive CD4+ and CD8+ T cells sorted from blood, pooled from several donors. This chain links TRBV7-2 with TRBJ1-2; D is unclear. The receptor was derived from a pool of human donors in good health; the sample pools cells from several healthy donors. The CDR3 region has the DNA TGTGCCAGCAGCTTAGATCTAAGAGGGATCTATGGCTACACCTTC. Its translation: CASSLDLRGIYGYTF.